This T cell receptor beta chain was sequenced in a study of blood T cell repertoires in COVID-19. Whole-study context: The United States, Italy and Spain provided the acute and convalescent COVID-19 samples.

In the source study's methods: How many nucleated cells were present was estimated from reference gene primer amplification. Libraries were prepared by immunoSEQ multiplex PCR; TCRdb keeps only in-frame clonotypes and omits some of them. D and trimming were read from the DNA, whereas the V and J calls and clone size are those reported in that table. The repertoire includes about 270,000 clones, approximately 87% of them detected once, and 9.5% to 15% sits in the top ten. Patients in Seattle were enrolled during active infection, then followed longitudinally. Germline-derived CDR1 and CDR2 are LGHDT and YNNKEL (reference sequence). Trimming removed 2 bases at V and 3 bases at J, with 5 bases between. The CDR3 sequence is 14 residues long.

The chain uses TRBV3-1 (or the pseudogene TRBV3-2) and TRBJ1-6; D is unclear. The specimen was peripheral blood. This receptor was identified in a woman in her thirties with COVID-19, enrolled during active disease. CDR3 DNA sequence: TGTGCCAGCAGCCAACACAGCTATAATTCACCCCTCCACTTT. Its translation: CASSQHSYNSPLHF.